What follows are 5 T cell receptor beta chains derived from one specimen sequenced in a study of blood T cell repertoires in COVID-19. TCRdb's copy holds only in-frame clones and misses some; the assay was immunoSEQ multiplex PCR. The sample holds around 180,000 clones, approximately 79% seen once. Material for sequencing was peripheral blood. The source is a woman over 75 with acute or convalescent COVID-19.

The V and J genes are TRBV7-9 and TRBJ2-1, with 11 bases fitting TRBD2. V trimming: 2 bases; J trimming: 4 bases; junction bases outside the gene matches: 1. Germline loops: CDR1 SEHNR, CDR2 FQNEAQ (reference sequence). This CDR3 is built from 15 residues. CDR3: CASSLTSGGYNEQFF. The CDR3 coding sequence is TGTGCCAGCAGCTTAACTAGCGGGGGATACAATGAGCAGTTCTTC.

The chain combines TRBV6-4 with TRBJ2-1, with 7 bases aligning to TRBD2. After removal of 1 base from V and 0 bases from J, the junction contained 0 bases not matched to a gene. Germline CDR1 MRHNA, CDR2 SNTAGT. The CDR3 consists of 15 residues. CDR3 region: CASSDLAGSYNEQFF. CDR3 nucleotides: TGTGCCAGCAGTGACTTAGCGGGCTCCTACAATGAGCAGTTCTTC.

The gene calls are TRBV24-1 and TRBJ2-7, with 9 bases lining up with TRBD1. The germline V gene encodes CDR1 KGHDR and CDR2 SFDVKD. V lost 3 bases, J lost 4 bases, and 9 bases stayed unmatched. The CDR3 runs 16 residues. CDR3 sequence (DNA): TGTGCCACCAGTGATCCCGGGACAGGGAATTCTTACGAGCAGTACTTC. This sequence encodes CATSDPGTGNSYEQYF.

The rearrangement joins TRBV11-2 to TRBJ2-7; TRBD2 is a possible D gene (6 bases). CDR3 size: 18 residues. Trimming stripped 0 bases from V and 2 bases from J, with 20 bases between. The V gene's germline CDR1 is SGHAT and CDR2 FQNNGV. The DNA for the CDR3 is TGTGCCAGCAGCTTAGATTCGGGGACTCTCACCCACACCTACGAGCAGTACTTC. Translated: CASSLDSGTLTHTYEQYF.

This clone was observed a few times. In DNA, the CDR3 is TGTGCCAGTCTGCCGGGACAGGGTGGAGGCTACACCTTC. As protein: CASLPGQGGGYTF. The V and J genes are TRBV19 and TRBJ1-2, with 9 positions matching TRBD1. The CDR3 runs 13 residues. Per germline, CDR1 LNHDA and CDR2 SQIVND (reference sequence). With 8 bases clipped from V and 8 bases from J, the junction kept 9 bases outside the gene matches.